These 14 T cell receptor beta chains share one sample of origin, sequenced in a study of T cell changes during pregnancy in multiple sclerosis. Sequenced by immunoSEQ multiplex PCR; TCRdb stores in-frame clones only, minus some. The sample carries 40,000 to 60,000 clones, approximately 92% recorded once. The sequenced sample was CD4+ T cells from peripheral blood mononuclear cells, obtained after pregnancy. Receptors were obtained from a female donor with multiple sclerosis, enrolled in a pregnancy study.

This rearrangement joins TRBV4-3 to TRBJ2-3; 9 bases match TRBD2. Germline lookup yields CDR1 LGHNA and CDR2 YSLEER. Germline trimming cut 0 bases from V and 3 bases from J; bases unmatched to any gene: 7. The CDR3 runs 17 residues. The CDR3 loop reads CASSQDVAGAGTDTQYF. CDR3 DNA sequence: TGCGCCAGCAGCCAAGATGTAGCGGGAGCGGGAACAGATACGCAGTATTTT.

The rearrangement joins TRBV18 to TRBJ2-3, with a tentative D call TRBD1 (5 bases). Between the trimmed V and J ends, which lost 6 bases and 1 base, there was a span of 14 bases. The CDR3 is made up of 15 amino acids. Germline CDR1 is KGHSH and CDR2 is LQKENI. The CDR3 DNA is TGTGCCAGCTCTCATAGGGGCCAGGGCACAGATACGCAGTATTTT. This sequence encodes CASSHRGQGTDTQYF.

The chain is built from TRBV5-1 and TRBJ2-5, with 9 bases fitting TRBD2. Trimming removed 3 bases from V and 4 bases from J; junction bases left unmatched: 1. CDR3 length: 13 amino acids. Per germline, CDR1 SGHRS and CDR2 YFSETQ. DNA for the CDR3: TGCGCCAGCAGCTCACTAGCGGGAGAGACCCAGTACTTC. Amino acids: CASSSLAGETQYF.

The CDR3 here is CATSRGGGETQYF. DNA for the CDR3: TGTGCCACCAGCAGAGGCGGGGGGGAGACCCAGTACTTC. This rearrangement joins TRBV15 to TRBJ2-5; the match to TRBD2 covers 8 bases. Germline CDR1 reads LNHNV; CDR2 reads YYDKDF (reference sequence). Trimming at V came to 1 base and at J to 5 bases, leaving 0 bases not matched to a gene. CDR3 length equals 13 residues.

The chain recombines TRBV2 with TRBJ2-1; possible D gene TRBD2, 6 bases. CDR1 and CDR2 from the germline V gene are SNHLY and FYNNEI. Deletions cut 4 bases from V and 7 bases from J, with 17 bases between. CDR3 size: 15 residues. CDR3 region: CASSALRGRGNEQFF. In DNA form, the CDR3 reads TGTGCCAGCAGTGCCTTACGGGGTCGGGGGAATGAGCAGTTCTTC. Full variable domain (remainder filled in from reference TRBV2 and TRBJ2-1): EPEVTQTPSHQVTQMGQEVILRCVPISNHLYFYWYRQILGQKVEFLVSFYNNEISEKSEIFDDQFSVERPDGSNFTLKIRSTKLEDSAMYFCASSALRGRGNEQFFGPGTRLTVL.

The CDR3 DNA sequence: TGTGCCAGCAGCTTAGAAAGGCGGACTAGCGGGAGGCAATCCACAGATACGCAGTATTTT. Translated, it gives CASSLERRTSGRQSTDTQYF. The V call is TRBV7-8, the J call TRBJ2-3; 14 bases map to TRBD2. Looked up from germline, CDR1 is SGHVS and CDR2 is FQNEAQ. CDR3 length equals 20 residues. The V segment lost 1 base and the J segment 2 bases; nucleotides outside the gene matches: 11.

This clone was found once. The chain links TRBV2 to TRBJ2-5; 12 bases map to TRBD1. In germline, CDR1 is SNHLY, CDR2 FYNNEI. Trimming at V came to 7 bases and at J to 7 bases, leaving 10 bases not matched to a gene. CDR3 length: 15 residues. The DNA for the CDR3 is TGTGCCAGCACCACCGGGACAGGGGGCTTAGGGACCCAGTACTTC. This translates into CASTTGTGGLGTQYF.

The sample holds one count of this clone. The genes are TRBV28 and TRBJ1-2; D is uncertain. Germline V gives CDR1 MDHEN, CDR2 SYDVKM. CDR3 length: 12 residues. V dropped 3 bases and J dropped 4 bases, with 6 bases sitting between them. The CDR3 sequence is CASSLPGYGYTF. The CDR3 DNA reads as TGTGCCAGCAGTTTGCCGGGCTATGGCTACACCTTC.

The gene calls are TRBV9 and TRBJ2-4; 9 bases map to TRBD1. CDR3 length: 14 residues. Germline V gene sequence: CDR1 SGDLS, CDR2 YYNGEE. V lost 6 bases to trimming and J lost 6 bases; unmatched junction nucleotides: 7. In DNA form, the CDR3 reads TGTGCCAGCAACATGGGGGACAGGGTAAACATTCAGTACTTC. This gives the protein CASNMGDRVNIQYF.

The chain combines TRBV6-5 with TRBJ1-2, with D tentatively TRBD1 (5 bases). CDR3 size: 12 residues. Trimming cost V 2 bases and J 8 bases, with 9 bases left between them. CDR1 MNHEY and CDR2 SVGAGI come from the germline V gene. The CDR3 bases are TGTGCCAGCAGTTACACCGGGGGAGGCTACACCTTC. It codes for CASSYTGGGYTF.

This chain links TRBV5-1 with TRBJ2-1, with 8 bases aligning to TRBD1. Germline CDR1 reads SGHRS; CDR2 reads YFSETQ. V gave up 1 base and J gave up 2 bases; unmatched junction bases: 5. This CDR3 has 16 amino acids. The CDR3 reads CASSLTGGQTYNEQFF. CDR3 sequence (DNA): TGCGCCAGCAGCTTGACAGGGGGGCAAACCTACAATGAGCAGTTCTTC. The full variable domain, with the rest looked up from reference TRBV5-1 and TRBJ2-1, is KAGVTQTPRYLIKTRGQQVTLSCSPISGHRSVSWYQQTPGQGLQFLFEYFSETQRNKGNFPGRFSGRQFSNSRSEMNVSTLELGDSALYLCASSLTGGQTYNEQFFGPGTRLTVL.

The genes are TRBV6-1 and TRBJ2-3; weak D call: TRBD2 (6 bases). Per germline, CDR1 MNHNS and CDR2 SASEGT. V lost 3 bases, J lost 9 bases, and 13 bases lay in between. This CDR3 spans 13 amino acids. The CDR3 coding sequence is TGTGCCAGCAGTGAGGGGCGGGGACGGACGCAGTATTTT. Its translation: CASSEGRGRTQYF.

This chain links TRBV19 with TRBJ2-3, with 10 positions matching TRBD2. The germline gives CDR1 LNHDA, CDR2 SQIVND (reference sequence). The CDR3 is 16 amino acids. The trim removed 6 bases at V and 0 bases at J, leaving 6 bases unmatched. The CDR3 sequence: CASSLLAGRSTDTQYF. CDR3 in DNA: TGTGCCAGTAGCCTACTAGCGGGACGAAGCACAGATACGCAGTATTTT. The variable domain in full, with the rest retrieved from reference TRBV19 and TRBJ2-3, is DGGITQSPKYLFRKEGQNVTLSCEQNLNHDAMYWYRQDPGQGLRLIYYSQIVNDFQKGDIAEGYSVSREKKESFPLTVTSAQKNPTAFYLCASSLLAGRSTDTQYFGPGTRLTVL.

In this sample, this clone turned up once. The V gene is TRBV28, the J gene TRBJ1-1, with 10 positions matching TRBD1. The CDR3 is made up of 14 amino acids. Looked up from germline, CDR1 is MDHEN and CDR2 is SYDVKM. V gave up 5 bases and J gave up 7 bases; unmatched junction bases: 7. CDR3 in amino acids: CASSPGQGFGEAFF. DNA of the CDR3: TGTGCCAGCAGTCCGGGACAGGGGTTCGGTGAAGCTTTCTTT. The full variable domain, completed using reference TRBV28 and TRBJ1-1, is DVKVTQSSRYLVKRTGEKVFLECVQDMDHENMFWYRQDPGLGLRLIYFSYDVKMKEKGDIPEGYSVSREKKERFSLILESASTNQTSMYLCASSPGQGFGEAFFGQGTRLTVV.